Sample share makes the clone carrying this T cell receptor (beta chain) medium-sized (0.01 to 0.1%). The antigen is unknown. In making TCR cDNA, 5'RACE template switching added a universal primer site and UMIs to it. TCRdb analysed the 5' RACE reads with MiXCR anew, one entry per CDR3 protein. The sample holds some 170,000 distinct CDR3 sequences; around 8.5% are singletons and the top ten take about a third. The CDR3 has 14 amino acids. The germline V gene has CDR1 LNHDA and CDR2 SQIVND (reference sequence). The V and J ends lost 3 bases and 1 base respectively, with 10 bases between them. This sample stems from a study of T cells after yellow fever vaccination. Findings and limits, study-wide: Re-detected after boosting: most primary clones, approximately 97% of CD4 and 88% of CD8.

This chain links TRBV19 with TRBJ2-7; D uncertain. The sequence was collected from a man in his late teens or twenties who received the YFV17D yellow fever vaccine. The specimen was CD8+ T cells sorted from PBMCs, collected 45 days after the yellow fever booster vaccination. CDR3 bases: TGTGCCAGTAGTATTGCCGGCGGTTCCTACGAGCAGTACTTC. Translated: CASSIAGGSYEQYF.